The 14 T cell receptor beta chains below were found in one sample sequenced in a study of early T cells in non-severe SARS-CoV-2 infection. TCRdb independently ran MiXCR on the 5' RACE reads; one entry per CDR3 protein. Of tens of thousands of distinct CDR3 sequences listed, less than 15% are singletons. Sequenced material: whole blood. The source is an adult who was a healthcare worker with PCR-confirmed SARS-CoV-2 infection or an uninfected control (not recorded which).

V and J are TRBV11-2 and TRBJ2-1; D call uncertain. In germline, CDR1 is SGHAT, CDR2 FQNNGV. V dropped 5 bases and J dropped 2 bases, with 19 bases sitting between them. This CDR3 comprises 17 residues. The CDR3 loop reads CASSAPLLTRTYNEQFF. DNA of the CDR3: TGTGCCAGCAGCGCCCCCCTCCTGACGCGAACCTACAATGAGCAGTTCTTC.

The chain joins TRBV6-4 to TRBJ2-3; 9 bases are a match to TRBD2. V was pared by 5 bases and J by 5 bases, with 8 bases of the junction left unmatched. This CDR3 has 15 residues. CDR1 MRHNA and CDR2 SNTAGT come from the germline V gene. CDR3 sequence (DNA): TGTGCCAGCAGTTTCGAAGCGGGGGGAGGAGATACGCAGTATTTT. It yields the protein CASSFEAGGGDTQYF.

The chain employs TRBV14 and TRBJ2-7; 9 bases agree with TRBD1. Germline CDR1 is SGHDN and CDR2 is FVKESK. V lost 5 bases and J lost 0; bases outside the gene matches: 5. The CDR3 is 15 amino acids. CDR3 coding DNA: TGTGCCAGCAGCTGGGGACAGGGCGACTCCTACGAGCAGTACTTC. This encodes CASSWGQGDSYEQYF. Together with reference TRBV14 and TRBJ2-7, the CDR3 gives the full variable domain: EAGVTQFPSHSVIEKGQTVTLRCDPISGHDNLYWYRRVMGKEIKFLLHFVKESKQDESGMPNNRFLAERTGGTYSTLKVQPAELEDSGVYFCASSWGQGDSYEQYFGPGTRLTVT.

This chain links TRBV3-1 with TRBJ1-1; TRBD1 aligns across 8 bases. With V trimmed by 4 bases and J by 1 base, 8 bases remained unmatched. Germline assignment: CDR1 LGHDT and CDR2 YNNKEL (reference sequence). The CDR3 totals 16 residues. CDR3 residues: CASSREYRGRNTEAFF. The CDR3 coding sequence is TGTGCCAGCAGCCGGGAATACAGGGGGAGGAACACTGAAGCTTTCTTT.

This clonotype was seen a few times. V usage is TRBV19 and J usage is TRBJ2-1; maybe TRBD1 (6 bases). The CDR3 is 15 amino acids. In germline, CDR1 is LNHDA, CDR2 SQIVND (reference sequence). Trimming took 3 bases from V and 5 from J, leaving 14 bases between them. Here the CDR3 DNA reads TGTGCCAGTAGTATCGGGCAGGGGCGAGACAATGAGCAGTTCTTC. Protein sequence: CASSIGQGRDNEQFF.

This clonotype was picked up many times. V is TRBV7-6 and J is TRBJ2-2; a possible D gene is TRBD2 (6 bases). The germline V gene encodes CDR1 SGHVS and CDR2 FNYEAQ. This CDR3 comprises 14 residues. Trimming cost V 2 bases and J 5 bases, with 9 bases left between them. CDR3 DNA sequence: TGTGCCAGCAGCTTAATCGGGGGAACCGGGGAGCTGTTTTTT. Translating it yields CASSLIGGTGELFF.

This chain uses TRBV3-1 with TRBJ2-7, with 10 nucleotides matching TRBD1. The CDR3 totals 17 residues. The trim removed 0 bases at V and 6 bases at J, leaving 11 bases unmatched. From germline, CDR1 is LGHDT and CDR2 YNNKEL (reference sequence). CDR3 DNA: TGTGCCAGCAGCCAAGAACGCCTTACGACAGGGGGCCGCGAGCAGTACTTC. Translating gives CASSQERLTTGGREQYF.

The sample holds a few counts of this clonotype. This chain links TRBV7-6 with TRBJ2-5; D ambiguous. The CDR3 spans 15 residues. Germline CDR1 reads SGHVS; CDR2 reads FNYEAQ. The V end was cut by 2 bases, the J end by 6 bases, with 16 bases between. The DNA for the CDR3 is TGTGCCAGCAGCTTAACAAGGACGAGCCCACAGACCCAGTACTTC. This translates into CASSLTRTSPQTQYF.

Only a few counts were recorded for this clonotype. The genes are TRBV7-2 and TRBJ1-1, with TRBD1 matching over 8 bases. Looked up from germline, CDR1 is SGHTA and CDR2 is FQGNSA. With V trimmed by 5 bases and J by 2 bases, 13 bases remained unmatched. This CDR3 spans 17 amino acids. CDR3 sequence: CASSPWDHRGDNTEAFF. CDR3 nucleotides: TGTGCCAGCAGCCCCTGGGATCACAGGGGGGATAACACTGAAGCTTTCTTT.

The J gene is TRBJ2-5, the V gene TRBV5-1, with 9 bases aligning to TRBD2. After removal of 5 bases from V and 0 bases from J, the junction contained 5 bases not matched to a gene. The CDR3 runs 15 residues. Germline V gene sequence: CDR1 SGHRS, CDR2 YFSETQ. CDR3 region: CASRSGTSNQETQYF. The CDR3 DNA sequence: TGCGCCAGCAGATCCGGGACTAGCAACCAAGAGACCCAGTACTTC.

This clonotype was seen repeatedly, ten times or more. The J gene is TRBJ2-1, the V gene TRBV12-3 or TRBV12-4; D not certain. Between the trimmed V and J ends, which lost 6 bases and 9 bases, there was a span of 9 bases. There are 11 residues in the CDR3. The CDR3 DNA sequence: TGTGCCAGCAGCCGCTTCAGTGAGCAGTTCTTC. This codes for CASSRFSEQFF.

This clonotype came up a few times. CDR3 sequence reads: CASSTIAGGSGEQYF. CDR3 bases: TGTGCCAGCAGTACAATAGCGGGAGGGTCAGGTGAGCAGTACTTC. The V call is TRBV6-1, the J call TRBJ2-7; 11 bases map to TRBD2. CDR3 length: 15 residues. CDR1 and CDR2 from the germline V gene are MNHNS and SASEGT. V was pared by 5 bases and J by 7 bases, with 10 bases of the junction left unmatched.

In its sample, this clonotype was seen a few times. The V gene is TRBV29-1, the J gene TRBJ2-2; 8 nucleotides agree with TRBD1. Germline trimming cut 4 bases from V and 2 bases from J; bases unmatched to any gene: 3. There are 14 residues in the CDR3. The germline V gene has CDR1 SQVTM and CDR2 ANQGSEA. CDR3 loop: CSVAGQVNTGELFF. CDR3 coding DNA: TGCAGCGTTGCGGGACAGGTTAACACCGGGGAGCTGTTTTTT.

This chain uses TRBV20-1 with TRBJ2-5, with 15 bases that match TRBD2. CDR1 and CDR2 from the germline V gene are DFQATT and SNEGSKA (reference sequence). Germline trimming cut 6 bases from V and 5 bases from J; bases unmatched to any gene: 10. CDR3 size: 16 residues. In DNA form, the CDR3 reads TGCAGTGCAAGGAAGGGACTAGCGGGGGGAGTGGAGACCCAGTACTTC. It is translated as CSARKGLAGGVETQYF.